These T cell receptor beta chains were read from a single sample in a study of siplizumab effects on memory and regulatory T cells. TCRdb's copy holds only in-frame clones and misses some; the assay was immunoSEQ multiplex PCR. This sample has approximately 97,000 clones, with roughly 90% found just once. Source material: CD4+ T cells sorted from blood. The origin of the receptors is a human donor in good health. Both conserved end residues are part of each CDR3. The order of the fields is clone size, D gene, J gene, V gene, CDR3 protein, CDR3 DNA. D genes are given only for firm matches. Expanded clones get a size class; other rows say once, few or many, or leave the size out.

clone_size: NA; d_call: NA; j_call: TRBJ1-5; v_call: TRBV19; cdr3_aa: CASRRTFNQPQHF; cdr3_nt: TGTGCCAGTCGGAGAACCTTCAATCAGCCCCAGCATTTT
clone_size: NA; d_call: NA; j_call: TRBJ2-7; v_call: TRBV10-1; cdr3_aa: CASSVLSGNSYEQYF; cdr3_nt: TGCGCCAGCAGTGTTCTATCGGGGAACTCCTACGAGCAGTACTTC
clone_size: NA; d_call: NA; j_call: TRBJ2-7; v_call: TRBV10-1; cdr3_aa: CASSDDTGPCF; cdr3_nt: TGCGCCAGCAGTGACGACACAGGGCCTTGCTTC
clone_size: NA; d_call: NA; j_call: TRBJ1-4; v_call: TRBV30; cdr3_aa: CAWSVLGTWGNEKLFF; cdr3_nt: TGTGCCTGGAGTGTACTAGGGACCTGGGGTAATGAAAAACTGTTTTTT
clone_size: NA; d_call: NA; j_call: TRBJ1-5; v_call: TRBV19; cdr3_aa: CASSMTGSGSQHF; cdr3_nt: TGTGCCAGTAGTATGACGGGCTCGGGGTCCCAGCATTTT
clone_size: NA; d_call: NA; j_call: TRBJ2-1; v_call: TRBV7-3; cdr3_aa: CASSSNWGNEQFF; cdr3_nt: TGTGCCAGCAGCTCTAACTGGGGCAATGAGCAGTTCTTC
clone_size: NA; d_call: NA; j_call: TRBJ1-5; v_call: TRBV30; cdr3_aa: CAWSSLSGRPQHF; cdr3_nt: TGTGCCTGGAGTTCTCTCTCGGGAAGGCCCCAGCATTTT
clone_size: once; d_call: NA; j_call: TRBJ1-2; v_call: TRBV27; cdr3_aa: CASSLGRNNPYGYTF; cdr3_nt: TGTGCCAGCAGTTTGGGGCGGAACAATCCCTATGGCTACACCTTC
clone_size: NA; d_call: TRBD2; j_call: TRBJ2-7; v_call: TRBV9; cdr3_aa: CASSVGVAGANEQYF; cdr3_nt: TGTGCCAGCAGCGTAGGAGTAGCGGGAGCTAACGAGCAGTACTTC
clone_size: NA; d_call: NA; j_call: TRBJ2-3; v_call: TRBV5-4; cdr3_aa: CASSLRGGGTDTQYF; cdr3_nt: TGTGCCAGCAGCTTGCGAGGGGGGGGCACAGATACGCAGTATTTT
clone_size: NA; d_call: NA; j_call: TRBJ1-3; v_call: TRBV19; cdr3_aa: CASRESSGNTIYF; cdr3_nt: TGTGCCAGTAGAGAATCGTCTGGAAACACCATATATTTT
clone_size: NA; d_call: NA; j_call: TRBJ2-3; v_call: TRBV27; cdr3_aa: CASRATHVTDTQYF; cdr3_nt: TGTGCCAGCAGAGCGACTCACGTCACAGATACGCAGTATTTT
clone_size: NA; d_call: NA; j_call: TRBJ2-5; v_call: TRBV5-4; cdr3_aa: CASSLGWSGGETQYF; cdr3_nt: TGTGCCAGCAGCTTAGGTTGGTCGGGTGGGGAGACCCAGTACTTC
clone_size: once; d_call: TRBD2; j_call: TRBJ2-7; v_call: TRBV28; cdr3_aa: CASSSPTSGSRYEQYF; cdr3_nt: TGTGCCAGCAGTTCCCCGACTAGCGGGAGTAGGTACGAGCAGTACTTC
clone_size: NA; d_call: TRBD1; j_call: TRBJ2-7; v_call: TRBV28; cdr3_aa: CASTLRTGSYEQYF; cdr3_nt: TGTGCCAGCACCCTTCGGACAGGGTCCTACGAGCAGTACTTC